This T cell receptor beta chain appears in the sequencing data of a study of shared clonotypes between healthy human individuals. Study observations and caveats: Non-shared clonotypes had lower generation probabilities than clonotypes shared by all four sorted-subset donors.

Per the germline V gene, CDR1 is SGHTA and CDR2 is FQGNSA. CDR3 size: 14 residues. V lost 5 bases and J lost 0, with 10 bases in between. Details on this clone: Its antigen is not identified.

Each cell subset's genomic DNA was divided evenly among several immunoSEQ plates. Here immunoSEQ multiplex PCR was the method, and the copy in TCRdb shows in-frame clones only, minus some. Of more than 150,000 clones listed, 65% to 70% are singletons. V usage is TRBV7-2 and J usage is TRBJ1-1; D is possibly TRBD1 (5 bases). This TCR was sampled from a man younger than 40 in good health. Sequences were obtained from memory CD4+ T cells sorted from blood. The sample's subset: CD45RA-negative fraction. The CDR3 DNA reads TGTGCCAGCAGCAGAGACAGCCTGAACACTGAAGCTTTCTTT. Residues: CASSRDSLNTEAFF.